Reported below is one T cell receptor (beta chain). The data are from a study of T cells in Graves' hyperthyroidism and ophthalmopathy. RNA transcripts served as the template for amplifying TCR beta CDR3 regions. HTBI primers were the set used in a first-round RT-PCR of the TCR CDR3. Each CDR3 protein is one row after TCRdb ran MiXCR on the multiplex PCR reads. The data hold around 340,000 distinct CDR3 sequences, with 15% to 20% observed a single time. Input material: blood. The clonotype originates from a woman aged 45 to 65 with Graves' hyperthyroidism.

The CDR3 region has the DNA TGTGCCAGCAGTTACCGGGACAGGGATGGAAACACCATATATTTT. Protein product: CASSYRDRDGNTIYF. The chain couples TRBV12-3 or TRBV12-4 to TRBJ1-3; the match to TRBD1 covers 9 bases. Trimming removed 4 bases from V and 3 bases from J; junction bases left unmatched: 4. The CDR3 is 15 amino acids.